This T cell receptor beta chain emerged from a study of CD8+CD57+ T cells in acquired aplastic anemia. Study information: Isolated CD4+ and CD8+ cells, once sorted, yielded DNA averaging around 3 ug.

Germline V gene lookup returns CDR1 MNHEY and CDR2 SVGAGI. Trimming cost V 7 bases and J 6 bases, with 13 bases left between them. CDR3 length equals 12 residues. Genomic DNA, serving as template, underwent TCR beta VDJ and CDR3 profiling. Each CDR3 protein is one row after TCRdb ran MiXCR on the reads. The sample has 150,000 to 200,000 distinct CDR3 sequences, 40% to 60% seen once. Patients picked for sequencing had shown CD8+CD57+ cell expansion detected by flow cytometry. The rearrangement joins TRBV6-5 to TRBJ2-7; a possible D gene is TRBD1 (6 bases). The sequencing sample was made of sorted CD4+, CD8+, or CD8+CD57+ T cells (not recorded which) from PBMCs. The sequence was obtained from a human donor with aplastic anemia. The DNA of the CDR3 is TGTGCCAGCACCTACTCAGGGGTCGAGCAGTACTTC. Its translation is CASTYSGVEQYF.